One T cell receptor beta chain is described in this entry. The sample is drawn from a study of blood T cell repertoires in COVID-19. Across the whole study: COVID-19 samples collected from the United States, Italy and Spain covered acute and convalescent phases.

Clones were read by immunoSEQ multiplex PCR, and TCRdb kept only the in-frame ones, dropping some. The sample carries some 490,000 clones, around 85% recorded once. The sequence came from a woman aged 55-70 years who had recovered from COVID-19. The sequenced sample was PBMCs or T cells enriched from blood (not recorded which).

The CDR3 protein is CASSVTSPLTSEQFF. CDR3 in DNA: TGTGCCAGCAGCGTGACTAGCCCCCTGACCAGTGAGCAGTTCTTC. The chain links TRBV2 to TRBJ2-1; TRBD2 matches 7 bases. V was pared by 6 bases and J by 9 bases, with 14 bases of the junction left unmatched. Germline loops: CDR1 SNHLY, CDR2 FYNNEI. The CDR3 extends over 15 amino acids.